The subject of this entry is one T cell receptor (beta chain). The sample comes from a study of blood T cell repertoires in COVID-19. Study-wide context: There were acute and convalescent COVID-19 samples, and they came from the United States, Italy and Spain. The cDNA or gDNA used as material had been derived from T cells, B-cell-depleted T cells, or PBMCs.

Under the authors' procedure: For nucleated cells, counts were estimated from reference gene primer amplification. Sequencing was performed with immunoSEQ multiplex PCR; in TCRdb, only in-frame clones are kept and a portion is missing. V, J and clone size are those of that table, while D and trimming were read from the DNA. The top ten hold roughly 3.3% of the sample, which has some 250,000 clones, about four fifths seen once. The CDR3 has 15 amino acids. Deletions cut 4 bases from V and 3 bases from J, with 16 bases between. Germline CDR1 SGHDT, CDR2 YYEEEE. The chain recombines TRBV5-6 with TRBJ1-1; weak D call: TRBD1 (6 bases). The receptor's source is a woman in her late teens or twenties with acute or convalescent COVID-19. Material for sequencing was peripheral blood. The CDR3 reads CASSRGGQFYTEAFF. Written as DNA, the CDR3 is TGTGCCAGCAGCCGCGGTGGACAGTTCTACACTGAAGCTTTCTTT.